Presented here are 17 T cell receptor beta chains from one specimen sequenced in a study of blood T cell repertoires in COVID-19. TCRdb keeps only in-frame clones here, not all; method: immunoSEQ multiplex PCR. The sample lists over 200,000 clones, roughly 80% occurring once. The sample taken for sequencing was peripheral blood. The source is a human donor in a cohort sampled during active COVID-19.

This chain uses TRBV6-2 or TRBV6-3 with TRBJ2-1; TRBD2 agrees at 8 bases. Germline assignment: CDR1 MNHEY and CDR2 SVGEGT. The CDR3 loop spans 14 amino acids. J was trimmed by 6 bases and V by 6 bases; bases with no gene match: 7. CDR3 DNA: TGTGCCAGCAGACCTAGGACTAGCTTCAATGAGCAGTTCTTC. Residues: CASRPRTSFNEQFF.

The V call is TRBV10-2, the J call TRBJ1-1, with 12 nucleotides matching TRBD1. The V segment lost 6 bases and the J segment 6 bases; nucleotides outside the gene matches: 14. This CDR3 has 17 amino acids. CDR1 is WSHSY, CDR2 SAAADI, per germline. In DNA, the CDR3 is TGCGCCAGCAGCCCCCTCCGGGACAGGGGGCGAAGCGCTGAAGCTTTCTTT. Translating it yields CASSPLRDRGRSAEAFF.

This clone was detected only a few times. The chain employs TRBV27 and TRBJ1-5; TRBD1 matches at 9 bases. The trim removed 8 bases at V and 2 bases at J, leaving 4 bases unmatched. Per the germline V gene, CDR1 is MNHEY and CDR2 is SMNVEV (reference sequence). The CDR3 length is 14 residues. Here the CDR3 reads CASADRGGNQPQHF. The CDR3 region has the DNA TGTGCCAGCGCGGACAGGGGCGGCAATCAGCCCCAGCATTTT.

This sequence joins TRBV25-1 and TRBJ1-4; tentative D call: TRBD1 (6 bases). V dropped 4 bases and J dropped 3 bases, with 12 bases sitting between them. The CDR3 runs 15 residues. Germline V gene data show CDR1 as MGHDK and CDR2 as SYGVNS. The CDR3 DNA follows: TGTGCCAGCAGTGTGACAGGCCCATCTAATGAAAAACTGTTTTTT. It specifies CASSVTGPSNEKLFF.

The chain carries TRBV28 and TRBJ1-1; D is possibly TRBD1 (5 bases). This CDR3 has 15 residues. The V gene's germline CDR1 is MDHEN and CDR2 SYDVKM. Trimming removed 5 bases from V and 0 bases from J, with 13 bases in between. The CDR3 nucleotides are TGTGCCAGCAGTCCCCCCGGGGGGGTGAACACTGAAGCTTTCTTT. Residues: CASSPPGGVNTEAFF. Full variable domain (remainder filled in from reference TRBV28 and TRBJ1-1): DVKVTQSSRYLVKRTGEKVFLECVQDMDHENMFWYRQDPGLGLRLIYFSYDVKMKEKGDIPEGYSVSREKKERFSLILESASTNQTSMYLCASSPPGGVNTEAFFGQGTRLTVV.

This clone came up once. The chain carries TRBV28 and TRBJ1-1, with D unclear. From germline, CDR1 is MDHEN and CDR2 SYDVKM. The CDR3 consists of 14 residues. V was shortened by 8 bases and J by 8 bases, with 21 bases between the two germline ends. CDR3 DNA sequence: TGTGCCAGCGCGCGGCGCCCCACGAGAATAGAAGCTTTCTTT. As protein: CASARRPTRIEAFF. The whole variable domain, remainder taken from reference TRBV28 and TRBJ1-1, is DVKVTQSSRYLVKRTGEKVFLECVQDMDHENMFWYRQDPGLGLRLIYFSYDVKMKEKGDIPEGYSVSREKKERFSLILESASTNQTSMYLCASARRPTRIEAFFGQGTRLTVV.

This clone was observed at least ten times. The genes are TRBV14 and TRBJ2-7, with D perhaps TRBD2 (5 bases). With 6 bases removed from V and 5 bases from J, the gap between germline ends came to 20 bases. CDR1 SGHDN and CDR2 FVKESK come from the germline V gene. The CDR3 is 15 residues long. CDR3 sequence (DNA): TGTGCCAGCAGGAAGAGAGGGAGATACGCCCACGAGCAGTACTTC. This sequence encodes CASRKRGRYAHEQYF.

The chain uses TRBV28 and TRBJ1-1; the D is unclear. Trimming cost V 4 bases and J 6 bases, with 6 bases left between them. The CDR3 has 11 amino acids. Looked up from germline, CDR1 is MDHEN and CDR2 is SYDVKM. The chain's CDR3 is CASSSAPEAFF. CDR3 bases: TGTGCCAGCAGTTCCGCGCCTGAAGCTTTCTTT.

The V and J genes are TRBV9 and TRBJ2-7; 10 nucleotides align to TRBD2. Trimming at V came to 3 bases and at J to 2 bases, leaving 5 bases not matched to a gene. This CDR3 is 15 amino acids long. Germline V gene lookup returns CDR1 SGDLS and CDR2 YYNGEE. CDR3 in DNA: TGTGCCAGCAGCGGCTCAACTAGCGGGACCTACGAGCAGTACTTC. This codes for CASSGSTSGTYEQYF.

In DNA, the CDR3 is TGTGCCTGGAGTGTAGTGGCACACTCACCCCTCCACTTT. This translates into CAWSVVAHSPLHF. The chain combines TRBV30 with TRBJ1-6; the D is unclear. The CDR3 is 13 amino acids. V was shortened by 0 bases and J by 10 bases, with 10 bases between the two germline ends. Germline V gene data show CDR1 as GTSNPN and CDR2 as SVGIG (reference sequence). Complete variable domain (other parts from reference TRBV30 and TRBJ1-6): SQTIHQWPATLVQPVGSPLSLECTVEGTSNPNLYWYRQAAGRGLQLLFYSVGIGQISSEVPQNLSASRPQDRQFILSSKKLLLSDSGFYLCAWSVVAHSPLHFGNGTRLTVT.

There are a few counts of this clone. V and J are TRBV5-4 and TRBJ2-7, with TRBD2 matching 8 bases. The V gene's germline CDR1 is SGHNT and CDR2 YYREEE (reference sequence). This CDR3 spans 14 amino acids. V trimming: 0 bases; J trimming: 7 bases; junction bases outside the gene matches: 6. The CDR3 is CASSLAATGGEQYF. The CDR3 nucleotides are TGTGCCAGCAGCTTGGCGGCCACGGGAGGGGAGCAGTACTTC.

This chain joins TRBV11-2 and TRBJ2-1; possibly TRBD2 for D (5 bases). This CDR3 has 13 amino acids. Trimming took 3 bases from V and 7 from J, leaving 10 bases between them. Germline lookup yields CDR1 SGHAT and CDR2 FQNNGV. This CDR3 reads CASSFSERNEQFF. Here the CDR3 DNA reads TGTGCCAGCAGCTTTAGCGAAAGGAATGAGCAGTTCTTC.

V and J are TRBV30 and TRBJ1-1; no clear D. CDR1 and CDR2 (germline): GTSNPN, SVGIG (reference sequence). Trimming pared 5 bases from V and 0 bases from J, leaving 10 bases between. The CDR3 spans 13 residues. CDR3 sequence: CAWASQLNTEAFF. CDR3 sequence (DNA): TGTGCCTGGGCCTCCCAGTTGAACACTGAAGCTTTCTTT.

This chain links TRBV19 with TRBJ2-7; 8 bases align to TRBD1. Losses at the gene ends were 5 bases for V and 2 bases for J; bases not matched to a gene: 11. This CDR3 region has 16 residues. Germline V gene lookup returns CDR1 LNHDA and CDR2 SQIVND (reference sequence). In DNA form, the CDR3 reads TGTGCCAGTAGTGCTCAGGACAGGGACCGAACCTACGAGCAGTACTTC. Amino acids: CASSAQDRDRTYEQYF.

This chain uses TRBV5-1 with TRBJ2-5; no definite D call. This CDR3 is built from 12 residues. Germline CDR1 and CDR2: SGHRS and YFSETQ. The germline V and J ends were trimmed by 1 base and 3 bases, with 4 bases remaining between them. The CDR3 nucleotides read TGCGCCAGCAGCTTGCCTGAAGAGACCCAGTACTTC. This encodes CASSLPEETQYF. The whole variable domain, remainder taken from reference TRBV5-1 and TRBJ2-5, is KAGVTQTPRYLIKTRGQQVTLSCSPISGHRSVSWYQQTPGQGLQFLFEYFSETQRNKGNFPGRFSGRQFSNSRSEMNVSTLELGDSALYLCASSLPEETQYFGPGTRLLVL.

The genes are TRBV25-1 and TRBJ2-7, with TRBD1 as a possible D gene (5 bases). The CDR3 runs to 11 residues. V lost 10 bases and J 6 bases, leaving 13 bases between the germline ends. CDR1 is MGHDK, CDR2 SYGVNS, per germline. The chain's CDR3 is CATTWGGEQYF. The CDR3 nucleotides are TGTGCCACCACTTGGGGCGGCGAGCAGTACTTC.

The chain employs TRBV6-5 and TRBJ2-3, with 9 bases aligning to TRBD2. The CDR3 covers 15 residues. J gave up 3 bases and V 3 bases, and 4 bases lay outside the gene matches. The germline gives CDR1 MNHEY, CDR2 SVGAGI. CDR3 nucleotides: TGTGCCAGCAGTTATACTAGCGGGCGGACAGATACGCAGTATTTT. This codes for CASSYTSGRTDTQYF.